This T cell receptor (beta chain) was retrieved from a study of T-cell reconstitution after alpha-beta-depleted transplantation in children. The TCRbeta library incorporated unique molecular identifiers. TCRdb processed the PCR reads anew with MiXCR; each CDR3 protein has one entry. Here the sample spans hundreds of thousands of distinct CDR3 sequences, roughly 13% being singletons. A note on this clonotype: Its target is not known.

Study-level points and caveats: High day-60 TCRbeta diversity in some patients came from surviving recipient T cells and thymic progenitors. Reportedly, only several hundred clones from non-depleted graft cells drove alpha-beta T-cell counts at about two months. After one year, T-cell counts and TCRbeta diversity mostly came from new T cells.

The germline V gene encodes CDR1 SGHRS and CDR2 YFSETQ. This CDR3 spans 17 amino acids. Trimming took off 0 bases at V and 0 bases at J, with 12 bases between the two ends. The clonotype comes from a male patient aged 10-17 years who had a stem cell transplant for acute myeloid leukemia, so the T cells may come from the graft donor. The sequencing used PBMCs, mostly from graft donor cells, collected 360 days after TCRalphabeta/CD19-depleted stem cell transplant. The gene calls are TRBV5-1 and TRBJ2-2; no clear D. The CDR3 spells CASSLAEGDANTGELFF. CDR3 in DNA: TGCGCCAGCAGCTTGGCCGAAGGTGACGCGAACACCGGGGAGCTGTTTTTT.